This entry describes one T cell receptor beta chain. The antigen is unknown. This record belongs to a study of cytomegalovirus exposure and HLA in healthy donors. General study findings and limits: The study flagged around 160 TCR beta chains as cytomegalovirus-associated. Excluded were some V segments that proved indistinguishable, including TRBV6-2 and TRBV6-3.

Both 60 Vbeta primers and 13 Jbeta primers went into the PCR. The data were produced by immunoSEQ multiplex PCR, yet TCRdb's version contains in-frame clones alone and is incomplete. Among almost 200,000 clones listed, roughly 83% were seen once. Trimming at V came to 4 bases and at J to 8 bases, leaving 11 bases not matched to a gene. This CDR3 is built from 15 residues. CDR1 and CDR2 (germline): SGHTA, FQGNSA. The sequencing sample was made of PBMCs. V and J are TRBV7-2 and TRBJ1-2; 9 positions agree with TRBD1. This sequence was found in a male donor in good health and CMV-seropositive. The CDR3 reads CASSSDRGMNGGYTF. The CDR3 DNA sequence: TGTGCCAGCAGCTCTGACAGGGGGATGAATGGGGGCTACACCTTC.